The sequence of this T cell receptor beta chain was determined in a study of blood T cells in healthy people across ages. No fewer than 7 million PBMCs went into each sample. Then a second PCR, running about 6 to 12 cycles, was carried out with a sample-barcoded 5' primer and a J-beta primer mix. Tagging of each cDNA molecule was performed by a template-switch adaptor with 12 random nucleotides. Per-sample output comprised a minimum of 3 million paired-end reads containing CDR3. TCRdb re-called the 5' RACE reads through MiXCR, storing one row per CDR3 protein. The profile shows roughly 1,500,000 distinct CDR3 sequences, 35% to 45% of them singletons. Germline V lookup: CDR1 MNHNS, CDR2 SASEGT. Trimming took 6 bases from V and 2 from J; bases not matched to a gene: 7. The CDR3 runs to 14 residues. This clonotype was seen only a few times. No antigen is known for it. Study-wide findings and caveats: Roughly linearly, TCR beta diversity per million T cells fell as age increased.

Material for sequencing was blood. This TCR was recovered from a young woman in good health. The V gene is TRBV6-1, the J gene TRBJ2-7; 7 bases are shared with TRBD1. CDR3 bases: TGTGCCAGCAGGGTAACCGGGACAGCCTACGAGCAGTACTTC. Its translation: CASRVTGTAYEQYF.